Shown below are 2 T cell receptor beta chains from a single sample sequenced in a study of technical replicates of blood from a handful of donors. Measured with immunoSEQ multiplex PCR; TCRdb has only the in-frame clones, and not every one. The table lists 65,000 to 85,000 clones, 96% of them singletons. The sequenced sample was T cells isolated from PBMCs. The receptors shown here come from a human donor in good health.

This chain joins TRBV5-4 and TRBJ2-7; the D gene is possibly TRBD1 (6 bases). Germline V gene sequence: CDR1 SGHNT, CDR2 YYREEE (reference sequence). V was shortened by 3 bases and J by 5 bases, with 12 bases between the two germline ends. CDR3 length equals 13 residues. The DNA of the CDR3 is TGTGCCAGCAGCTCGACAGGTCGCAACGAGCAGTACTTC. This sequence encodes CASSSTGRNEQYF.

V and J are TRBV15 and TRBJ2-1, with 8 bases matching TRBD2. The CDR3 is 16 amino acids. The J segment lost 7 bases and the V segment lost 5 bases, leaving 13 bases of the junction unmatched. CDR1 is LNHNV, CDR2 YYDKDF, per germline (reference sequence). For the CDR3, the DNA is TGTGCCACCAGCCCCCGGGGGGGACTCTTCAGGAATGAGCAGTTCTTC. Translated, it gives CATSPRGGLFRNEQFF.